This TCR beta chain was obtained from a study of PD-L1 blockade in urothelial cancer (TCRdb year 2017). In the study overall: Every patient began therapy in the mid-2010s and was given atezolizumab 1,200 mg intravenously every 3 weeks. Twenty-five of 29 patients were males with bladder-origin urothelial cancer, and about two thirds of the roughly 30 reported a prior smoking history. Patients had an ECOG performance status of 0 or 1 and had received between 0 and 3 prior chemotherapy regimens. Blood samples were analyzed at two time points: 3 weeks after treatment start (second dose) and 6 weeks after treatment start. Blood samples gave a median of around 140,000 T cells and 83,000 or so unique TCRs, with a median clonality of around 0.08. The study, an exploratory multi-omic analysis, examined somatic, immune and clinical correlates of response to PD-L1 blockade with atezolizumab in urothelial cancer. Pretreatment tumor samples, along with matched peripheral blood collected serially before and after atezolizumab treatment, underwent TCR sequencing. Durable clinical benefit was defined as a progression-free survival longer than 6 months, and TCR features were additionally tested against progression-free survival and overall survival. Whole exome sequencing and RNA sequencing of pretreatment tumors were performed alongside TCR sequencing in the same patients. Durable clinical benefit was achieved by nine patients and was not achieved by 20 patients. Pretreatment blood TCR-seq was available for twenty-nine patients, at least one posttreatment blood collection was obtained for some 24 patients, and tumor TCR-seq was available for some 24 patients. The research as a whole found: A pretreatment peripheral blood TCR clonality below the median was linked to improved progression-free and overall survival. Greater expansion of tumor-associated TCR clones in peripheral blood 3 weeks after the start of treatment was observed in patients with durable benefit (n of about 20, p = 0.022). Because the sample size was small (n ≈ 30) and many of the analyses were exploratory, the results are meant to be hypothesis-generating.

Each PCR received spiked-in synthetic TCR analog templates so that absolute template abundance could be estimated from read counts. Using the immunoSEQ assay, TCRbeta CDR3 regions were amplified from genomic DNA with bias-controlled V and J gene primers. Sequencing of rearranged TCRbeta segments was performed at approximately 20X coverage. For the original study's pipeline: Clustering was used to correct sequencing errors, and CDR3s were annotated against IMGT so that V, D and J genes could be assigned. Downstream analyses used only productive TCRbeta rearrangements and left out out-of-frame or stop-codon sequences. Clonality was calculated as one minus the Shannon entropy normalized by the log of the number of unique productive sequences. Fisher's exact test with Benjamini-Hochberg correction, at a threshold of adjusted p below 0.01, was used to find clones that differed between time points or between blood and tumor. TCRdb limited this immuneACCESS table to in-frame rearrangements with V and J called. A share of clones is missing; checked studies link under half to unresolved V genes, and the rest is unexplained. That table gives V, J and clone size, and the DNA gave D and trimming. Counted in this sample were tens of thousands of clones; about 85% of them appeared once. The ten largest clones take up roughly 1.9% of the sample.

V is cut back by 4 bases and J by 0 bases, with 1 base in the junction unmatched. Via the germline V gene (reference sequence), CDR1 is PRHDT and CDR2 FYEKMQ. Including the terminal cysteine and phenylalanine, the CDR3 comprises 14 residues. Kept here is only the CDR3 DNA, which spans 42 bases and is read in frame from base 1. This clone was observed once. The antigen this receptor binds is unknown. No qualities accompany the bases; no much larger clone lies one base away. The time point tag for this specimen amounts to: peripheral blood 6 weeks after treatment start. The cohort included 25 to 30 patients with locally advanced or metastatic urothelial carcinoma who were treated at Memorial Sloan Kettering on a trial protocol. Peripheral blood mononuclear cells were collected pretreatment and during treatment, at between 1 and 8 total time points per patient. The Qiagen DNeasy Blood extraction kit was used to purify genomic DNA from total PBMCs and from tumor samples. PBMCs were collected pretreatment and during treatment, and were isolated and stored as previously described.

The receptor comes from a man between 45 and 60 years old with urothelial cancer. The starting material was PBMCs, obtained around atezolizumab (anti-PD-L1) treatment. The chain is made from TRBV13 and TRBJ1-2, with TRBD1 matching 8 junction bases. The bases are TGTGCCAGCAGCTGGACAGGGTCTAACTATGGCTACACCTTC. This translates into CASSWTGSNYGYTF.